One and the same sample provided the 17 T cell receptor beta chains below, sequenced in a study of radiotherapy plus CTLA-4 blockade in lung cancer. Sequenced by immunoSEQ multiplex PCR; TCRdb stores in-frame clones only, minus some. The table lists roughly 98,000 clones, 80% to 85% of them singletons, with 3.4% in the top ten. The sequencing used peripheral blood, collected from a patient treated with radiotherapy plus ipilimumab. These TCRs come from a human donor with non-small cell lung cancer who had a partial response to radiotherapy plus ipilimumab.

This clone was recorded only once. The chain is built from TRBV28 and TRBJ2-3; 15 bases fit TRBD2. In germline, CDR1 is MDHEN, CDR2 SYDVKM. V gave up 6 bases and J gave up 4 bases; unmatched junction bases: 8. The CDR3 covers 17 residues. CDR3 DNA: TGTGCCAGCAGATTCAGGACTAGCGGGAGGGCGTCAGATACGCAGTATTTT. This encodes CASRFRTSGRASDTQYF.

This clone was counted only a few times. The germline gene is not matched at one end of the junction; a read error may be the cause. CDR3: CASSRDRAF. The CDR3 DNA reads as TGTGCCAGCAGCCGGGACAGAGCGTTC. The chain uses TRBV27 and TRBJ2-4, with 7 bases identical to TRBD1. This CDR3 is built from 9 residues. Germline values: CDR1 MNHEY, CDR2 SMNVEV (reference sequence).

This clone was detected only a few times. The CDR3: CASSLAGAREQYF. Here the CDR3 DNA reads TGTGCCAGCAGCTTAGCAGGCGCGCGCGAGCAGTACTTC. This chain links TRBV11-3 with TRBJ2-7; D remains unclear. Germline V lookup: CDR1 SGHNT, CDR2 YENEEA. CDR3 length equals 13 residues. The V and J ends lost 1 base and 6 bases respectively, with 10 bases between them.

This chain connects TRBV25-1 to TRBJ2-5, with 7 bases matching TRBD1. The CDR3 consists of 15 residues. Germline V gene data show CDR1 as MGHDK and CDR2 as SYGVNS. V lost 4 bases to trimming and J lost 4 bases; unmatched junction nucleotides: 9. CDR3 nucleotide sequence: TGTGCCAGCAGTGCTTCGACAGGGCGGCCAGAGACCCAGTACTTC. It encodes CASSASTGRPETQYF.

J is TRBJ2-1 and V is TRBV7-2; 8 bases agree with TRBD1. The CDR3 contains 14 residues. CDR1 is SGHTA and CDR2 is FQGNSA in the germline V gene. Unmatched junction bases numbered 19, after V lost 8 bases and J lost 16 bases. This chain's CDR3 is CASSTGARTNRQFF. The CDR3 nucleotides are TGTGCCAGCTCGACAGGGGCTAGGACTAACCGGCAATTCTTC.

The rearrangement uses TRBV10-3 and TRBJ2-3, with 11 bases that match TRBD1. The CDR3 contains 15 residues. The V and J ends lost 5 bases and 5 bases, in that order; junction bases with no gene match: 6. The germline V gene has CDR1 ENHRY and CDR2 SYGVKD. The CDR3 region has the DNA TGTGCCATCAGTCCCGGGACAGGGGGATTAGATACGCAGTATTTT. Residues: CAISPGTGGLDTQYF.

The rearrangement links TRBV28 to TRBJ1-1; no reliable D call. The germline V gene has CDR1 MDHEN and CDR2 SYDVKM. The V end lost 5 bases, the J end lost 0 bases, and 16 bases lay between the germline ends. This CDR3 contains 16 residues. This CDR3 reads CASSITATSMNTEAFF. The CDR3 nucleotides are TGTGCCAGCAGTATCACCGCGACATCTATGAACACTGAAGCTTTCTTT.

The chain links TRBV2 to TRBJ2-5; D is perhaps TRBD1 (6 bases). In germline, CDR1 is SNHLY, CDR2 FYNNEI. The ends were cut back, 6 bases at V and 0 bases at J, with 17 bases in the middle. The CDR3 contains 16 residues. CDR3 region: CASRRSGQNYQETQYF. The CDR3 DNA reads TGTGCCAGCAGAAGGTCGGGACAAAATTACCAAGAGACCCAGTACTTC. Full variable domain (outside the CDR3, taken from reference TRBV2 and TRBJ2-5): EPEVTQTPSHQVTQMGQEVILRCVPISNHLYFYWYRQILGQKVEFLVSFYNNEISEKSEIFDDQFSVERPDGSNFTLKIRSTKLEDSAMYFCASRRSGQNYQETQYFGPGTRLLVL.

The chain links TRBV27 to TRBJ2-4; TRBD2 matches 10 bases. This CDR3 has 14 amino acids. Germline V gene data show CDR1 as MNHEY and CDR2 as SMNVEV (reference sequence). With V trimmed by 5 bases and J by 7 bases, 5 bases remained unmatched. CDR3 residues: CASSPLAGVNIQYF. The CDR3, as DNA: TGTGCCAGCAGTCCTCTAGCGGGAGTTAACATTCAGTACTTC.

This chain uses TRBV7-8 with TRBJ1-5; D gene unclear. The CDR3 contains 13 residues. Trimming removed 1 base at V and 8 bases at J, with 9 bases between. From germline, CDR1 is SGHVS and CDR2 FQNEAQ. CDR3 protein: CASSLVRREPQHF. The DNA of the CDR3 is TGTGCCAGCAGCTTAGTGAGGAGAGAGCCCCAGCATTTT.

This rearrangement joins TRBV2 to TRBJ1-1, with TRBD1 matching 8 bases. This CDR3 is built from 15 residues. The germline gives CDR1 SNHLY, CDR2 FYNNEI. J gave up 2 bases and V 5 bases, and 7 bases lay outside the gene matches. The CDR3, as DNA: TGTGCCAGCAGTACGGACAGGGAGTATAACACTGAAGCTTTCTTT. It encodes CASSTDREYNTEAFF.

This sequence joins TRBV28 and TRBJ1-5; D is perhaps TRBD1 (5 bases). Trimming shortened V by 4 bases and J by 5 bases, and 15 bases separated the two germline ends. CDR1 and CDR2 from the germline V gene are MDHEN and SYDVKM. The CDR3 has 15 amino acids. The CDR3 nucleotides are TGTGCCAGCAGTTCCCCAGGGAATTTGCATCAGCCCCAGCATTTT. The encoded protein is CASSSPGNLHQPQHF.

This chain connects TRBV5-1 to TRBJ2-7; 16 bases are a match to TRBD2. Per germline, CDR1 SGHRS and CDR2 YFSETQ. V was clipped by 5 bases and J by 4 bases; unmatched bases: 6. The CDR3 sequence is 16 residues long. The CDR3 DNA follows: TGCGCCAGCAGGCCCTCGGGACTAGCGGGAGGGTACGAGCAGTACTTC. Translated, it gives CASRPSGLAGGYEQYF.

V usage is TRBV10-1 and J usage is TRBJ2-1; 11 nucleotides agree with TRBD2. CDR1 and CDR2 from the germline V gene are WNHNN and SYGVQD (reference sequence). The CDR3 totals 22 residues. The V gene end was trimmed by 4 bases and the J gene end by 1 base; junction bases not matched to a gene: 21. This CDR3 reads CASSGRQGEGLAGSPSYNEQFF. In DNA form, the CDR3 reads TGCGCCAGCAGTGGGAGACAGGGAGAAGGACTAGCGGGTTCCCCATCCTACAATGAGCAGTTCTTC.

The chain links TRBV18 to TRBJ1-2; 7 bases are shared with TRBD1. V dropped 5 bases and J dropped 1; count of bases not matched to a gene: 7. The CDR3 length is 15 residues. Germline V lookup: CDR1 KGHSH, CDR2 LQKENI. CDR3 coding DNA: TGTGCCAGCTCAACCTACAGGGGCCTTAACTATGGCTACACCTTC. This sequence encodes CASSTYRGLNYGYTF. The full variable domain, completed using reference TRBV18 and TRBJ1-2, is NAGVMQNPRHLVRRRGQEARLRCSPMKGHSHVYWYRQLPEEGLKFMVYLQKENIIDESGMPKERFSAEFPKEGPSILRIQQVVRGDSAAYFCASSTYRGLNYGYTFGSGTRLTVV.

This chain connects TRBV18 to TRBJ2-5; D remains unclear. Trimming removed 2 bases from V and 4 bases from J, with 11 bases in between. Germline V lookup: CDR1 KGHSH, CDR2 LQKENI. There are 14 residues in the CDR3. CDR3 loop: CASSPIYNRETQYF. The CDR3 bases are TGTGCCAGCTCACCAATTTACAATCGAGAGACCCAGTACTTC.

The chain combines TRBV29-1 with TRBJ1-1, with D possibly TRBD1 on 6 matching bases. This CDR3 spans 14 amino acids. The germline CDR1 and CDR2 sequences are SQVTM and ANQGSEA. V was clipped by 3 bases and J by 6 bases, with 17 bases between them. The CDR3, as DNA: TGCAGCGTTGATTTAAGGGGGGGGCCCGCTGAAGCTTTCTTT. Amino acids: CSVDLRGGPAEAFF.